This T cell receptor beta chain was profiled in a study of shared clonotypes between healthy human individuals. Notes on the study in general: The low donor count limited represented genetic and exposure-history diversity. Around 5% of naive CD4 clonotypes were shared across four donors.

The CDR3 has 15 amino acids. Germline-derived CDR1 and CDR2 are LNHDA and SQIVND (reference sequence). Trimming stripped 0 bases from V and 5 bases from J, with 11 bases between. Measured with immunoSEQ multiplex PCR; TCRdb has only the in-frame clones, and not every one. The profile shows approximately 740,000 clones, 92% of them singletons. With regard to this clone: The antigen is undetermined.

Naive CD8 cells, CD45RO-negative and positively selected for CCR7, excluded terminally differentiated effector memory CD45RA+ cells. The gene calls are TRBV19 and TRBJ1-5; a possible D gene is TRBD1 (6 bases). This TCR came from a man younger than 45 in good health. The sequenced sample was naive CD8+ T cells sorted from blood. The CDR3 bases are TGTGCCAGTAGTATAGATCAGGGGCCTCATCAGCCCCAGCATTTT. Protein product: CASSIDQGPHQPQHF.